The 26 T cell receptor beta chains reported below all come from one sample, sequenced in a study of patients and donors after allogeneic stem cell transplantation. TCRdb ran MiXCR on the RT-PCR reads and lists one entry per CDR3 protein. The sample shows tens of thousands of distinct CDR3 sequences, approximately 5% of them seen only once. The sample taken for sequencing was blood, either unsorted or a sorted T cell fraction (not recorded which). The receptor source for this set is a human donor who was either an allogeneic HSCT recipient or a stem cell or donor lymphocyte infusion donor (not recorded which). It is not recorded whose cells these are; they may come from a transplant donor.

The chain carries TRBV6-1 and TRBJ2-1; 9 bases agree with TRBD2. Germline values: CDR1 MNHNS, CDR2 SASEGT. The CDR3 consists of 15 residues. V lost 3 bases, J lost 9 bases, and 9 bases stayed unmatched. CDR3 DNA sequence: TGTGCCAGCAGTGACCCGGGACTAGCAGTTAGTGAGCAGTTCTTC. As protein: CASSDPGLAVSEQFF.

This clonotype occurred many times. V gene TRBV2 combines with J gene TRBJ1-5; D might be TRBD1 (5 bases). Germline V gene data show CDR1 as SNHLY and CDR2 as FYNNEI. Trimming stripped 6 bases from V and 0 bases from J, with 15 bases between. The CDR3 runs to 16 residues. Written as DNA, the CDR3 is TGTGCCAGCAGGAGAGGGGAGAAATATAGCAATCAGCCCCAGCATTTT. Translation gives CASRRGEKYSNQPQHF.

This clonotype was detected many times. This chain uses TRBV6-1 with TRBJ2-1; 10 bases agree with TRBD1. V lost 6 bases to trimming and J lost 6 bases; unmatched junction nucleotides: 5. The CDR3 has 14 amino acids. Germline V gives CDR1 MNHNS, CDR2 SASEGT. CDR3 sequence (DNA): TGTGCCAGCAGGCAGACAGGGGGCGGCAATGAGCAGTTCTTC. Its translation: CASRQTGGGNEQFF.

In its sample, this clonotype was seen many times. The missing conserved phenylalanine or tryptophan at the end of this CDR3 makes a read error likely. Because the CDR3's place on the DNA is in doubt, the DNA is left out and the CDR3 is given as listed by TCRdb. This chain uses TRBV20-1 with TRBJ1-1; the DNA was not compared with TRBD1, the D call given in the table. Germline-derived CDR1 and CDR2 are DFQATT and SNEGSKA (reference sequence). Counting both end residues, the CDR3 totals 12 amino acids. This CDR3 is CSAKNGDRPVLL.

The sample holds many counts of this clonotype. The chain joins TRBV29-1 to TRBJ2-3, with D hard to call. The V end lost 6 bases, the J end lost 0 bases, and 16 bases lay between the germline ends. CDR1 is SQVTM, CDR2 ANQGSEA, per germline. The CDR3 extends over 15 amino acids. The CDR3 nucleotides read TGCAGCGTCCCTCTAGAATACACTAGCACAGATACGCAGTATTTT. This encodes CSVPLEYTSTDTQYF.

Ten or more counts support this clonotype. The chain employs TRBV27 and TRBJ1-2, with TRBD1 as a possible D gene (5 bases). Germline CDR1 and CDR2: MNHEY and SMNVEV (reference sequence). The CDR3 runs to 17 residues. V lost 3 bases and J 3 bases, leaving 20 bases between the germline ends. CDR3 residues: CASSFRGGTLLDYGYTF. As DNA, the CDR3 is TGTGCCAGCAGTTTTAGAGGTGGGACCCTACTGGACTATGGCTACACCTTC.

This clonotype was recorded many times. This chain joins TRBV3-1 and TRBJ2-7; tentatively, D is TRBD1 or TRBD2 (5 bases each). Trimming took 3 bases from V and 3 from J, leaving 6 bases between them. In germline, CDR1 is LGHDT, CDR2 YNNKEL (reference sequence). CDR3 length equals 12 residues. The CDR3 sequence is CASSQGDYEQYF. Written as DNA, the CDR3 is TGTGCCAGCAGCCAGGGGGACTACGAGCAGTACTTC.

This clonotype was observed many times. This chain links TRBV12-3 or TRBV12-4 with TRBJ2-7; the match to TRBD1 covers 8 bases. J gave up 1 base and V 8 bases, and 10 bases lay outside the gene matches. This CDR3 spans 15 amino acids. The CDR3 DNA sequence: TGTGCCAGCCGCGGGTGGCAGGGGGCGTCCTACGAGCAGTACTTC. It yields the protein CASRGWQGASYEQYF.

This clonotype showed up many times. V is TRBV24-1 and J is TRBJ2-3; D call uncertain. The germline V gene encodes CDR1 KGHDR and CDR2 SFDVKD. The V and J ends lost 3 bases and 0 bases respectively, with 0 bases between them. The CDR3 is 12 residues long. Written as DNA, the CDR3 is TGTGCCACCAGTGATAGCACAGATACGCAGTATTTT. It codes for CATSDSTDTQYF.

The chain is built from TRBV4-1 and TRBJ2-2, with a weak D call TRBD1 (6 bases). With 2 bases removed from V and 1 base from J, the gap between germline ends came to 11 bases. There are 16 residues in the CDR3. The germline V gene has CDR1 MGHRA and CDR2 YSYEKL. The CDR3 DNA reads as TGCGCCAGCAGCCAACGGGTACAGGGGAACACCGGGGAGCTGTTTTTT. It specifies CASSQRVQGNTGELFF.

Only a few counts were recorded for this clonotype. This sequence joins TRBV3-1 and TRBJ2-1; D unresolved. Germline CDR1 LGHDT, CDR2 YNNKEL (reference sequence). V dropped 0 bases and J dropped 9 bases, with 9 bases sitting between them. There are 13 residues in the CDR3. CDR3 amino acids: CASSQDRLGEQFF. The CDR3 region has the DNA TGTGCCAGCAGCCAAGATAGGCTGGGTGAGCAGTTCTTC.

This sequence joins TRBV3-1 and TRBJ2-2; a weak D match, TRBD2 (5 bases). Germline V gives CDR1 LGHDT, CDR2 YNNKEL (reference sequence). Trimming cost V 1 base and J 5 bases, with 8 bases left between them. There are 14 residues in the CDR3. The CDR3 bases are TGTGCCAGCAGCCAAGTCGGGATGACCGGGGAGCTGTTTTTT. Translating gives CASSQVGMTGELFF.

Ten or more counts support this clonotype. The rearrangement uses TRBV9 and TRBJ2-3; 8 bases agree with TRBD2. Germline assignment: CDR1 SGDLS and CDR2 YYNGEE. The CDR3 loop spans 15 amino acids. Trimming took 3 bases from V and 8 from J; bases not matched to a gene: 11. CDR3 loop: CASSDSGTRFLTQYF. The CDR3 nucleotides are TGTGCCAGCAGCGATTCCGGGACTAGGTTTCTTACGCAGTATTTT. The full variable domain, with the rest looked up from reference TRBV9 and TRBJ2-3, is DSGVTQTPKHLITATGQRVTLRCSPRSGDLSVYWYQQSLDQGLQFLIQYYNGEERAKGNILERFSAQQFPDLHSELNLSSLELGDSALYFCASSDSGTRFLTQYFGPGTRLTVL.

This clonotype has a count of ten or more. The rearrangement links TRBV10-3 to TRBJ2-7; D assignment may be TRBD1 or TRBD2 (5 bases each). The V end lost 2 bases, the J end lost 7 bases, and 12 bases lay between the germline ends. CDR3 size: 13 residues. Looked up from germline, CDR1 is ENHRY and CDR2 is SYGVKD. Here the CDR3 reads CAISEGGPREQYF. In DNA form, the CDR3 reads TGTGCCATCAGTGAGGGGGGTCCCAGGGAGCAGTACTTC.

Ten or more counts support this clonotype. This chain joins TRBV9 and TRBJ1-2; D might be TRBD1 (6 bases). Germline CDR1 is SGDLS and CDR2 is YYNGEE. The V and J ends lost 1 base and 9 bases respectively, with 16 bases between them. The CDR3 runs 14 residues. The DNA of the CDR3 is TGTGCCAGCAGCGTACGTGCCGGGGGGCCTAGCTACACCTTC. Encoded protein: CASSVRAGGPSYTF.

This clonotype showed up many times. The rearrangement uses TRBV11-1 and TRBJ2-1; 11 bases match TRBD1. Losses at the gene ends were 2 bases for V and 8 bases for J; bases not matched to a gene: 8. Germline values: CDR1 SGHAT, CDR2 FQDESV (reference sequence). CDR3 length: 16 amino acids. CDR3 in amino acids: CASSLRPGQGEDEQFF. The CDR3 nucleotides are TGTGCCAGCAGCTTAAGACCGGGACAGGGGGAAGATGAGCAGTTCTTC.

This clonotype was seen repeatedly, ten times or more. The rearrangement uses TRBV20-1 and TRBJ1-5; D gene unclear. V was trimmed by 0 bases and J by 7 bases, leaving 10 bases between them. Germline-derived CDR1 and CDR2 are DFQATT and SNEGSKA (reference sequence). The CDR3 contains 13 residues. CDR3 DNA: TGCAGTGCTAGAGAGGTTCCGAAGCAGCCCCAGCATTTT. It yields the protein CSAREVPKQPQHF.

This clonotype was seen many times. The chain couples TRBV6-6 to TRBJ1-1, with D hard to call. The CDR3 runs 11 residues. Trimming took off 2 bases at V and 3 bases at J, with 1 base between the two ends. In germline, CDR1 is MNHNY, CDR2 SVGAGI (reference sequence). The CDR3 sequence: CASSYDTEAFF. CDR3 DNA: TGTGCCAGCAGTTACGACACTGAAGCTTTCTTT.

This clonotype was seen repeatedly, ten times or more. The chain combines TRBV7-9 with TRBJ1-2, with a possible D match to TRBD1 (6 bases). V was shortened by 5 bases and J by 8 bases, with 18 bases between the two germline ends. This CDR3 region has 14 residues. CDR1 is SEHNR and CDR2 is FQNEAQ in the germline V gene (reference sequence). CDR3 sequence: CASSARGGWGGYTF. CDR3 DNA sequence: TGTGCCAGCAGCGCCCGCGGGGGCTGGGGCGGCTACACCTTC.

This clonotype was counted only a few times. CDR3 residues: CASSAQGASYGYTF. The CDR3 nucleotides are TGTGCCAGCAGCGCACAAGGGGCTTCCTATGGCTACACCTTC. The rearrangement joins TRBV2 to TRBJ1-2; D may be TRBD1 (5 bases). This CDR3 has 14 amino acids. Germline CDR1 reads SNHLY; CDR2 reads FYNNEI. Between the trimmed V and J ends, which lost 6 bases and 4 bases, there was a span of 15 bases.

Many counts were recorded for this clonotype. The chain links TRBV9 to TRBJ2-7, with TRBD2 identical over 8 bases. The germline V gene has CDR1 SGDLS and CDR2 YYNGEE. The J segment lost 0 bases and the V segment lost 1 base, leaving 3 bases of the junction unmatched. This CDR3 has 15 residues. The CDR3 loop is CASSVSGGSSYEQYF. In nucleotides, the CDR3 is TGTGCCAGCAGCGTAAGCGGGGGATCCTCCTACGAGCAGTACTTC.

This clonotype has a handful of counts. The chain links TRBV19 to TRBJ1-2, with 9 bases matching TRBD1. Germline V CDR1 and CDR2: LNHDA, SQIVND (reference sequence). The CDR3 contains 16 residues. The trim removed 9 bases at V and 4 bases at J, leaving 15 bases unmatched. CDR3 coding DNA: TGTGCCAGCCGAACCAACGCGGGGGGACAGGGCTATGGCTACACCTTC. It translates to CASRTNAGGQGYGYTF. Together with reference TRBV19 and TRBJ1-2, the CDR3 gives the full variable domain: DGGITQSPKYLFRKEGQNVTLSCEQNLNHDAMYWYRQDPGQGLRLIYYSQIVNDFQKGDIAEGYSVSREKKESFPLTVTSAQKNPTAFYLCASRTNAGGQGYGYTFGSGTRLTVV.

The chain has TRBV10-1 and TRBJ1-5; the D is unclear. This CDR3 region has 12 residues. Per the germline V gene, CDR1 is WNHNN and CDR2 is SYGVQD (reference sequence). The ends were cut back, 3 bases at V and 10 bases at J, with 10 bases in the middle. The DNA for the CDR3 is TGCGCCAGCAGTGATTATGGTCACCCCCAGCATTTT. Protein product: CASSDYGHPQHF.

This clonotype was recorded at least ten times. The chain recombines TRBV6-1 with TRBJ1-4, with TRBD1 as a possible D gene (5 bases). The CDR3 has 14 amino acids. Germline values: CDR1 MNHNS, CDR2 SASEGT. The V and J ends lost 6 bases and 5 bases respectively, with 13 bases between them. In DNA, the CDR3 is TGTGCCAGCAGACTATCTGGGGGAAATGAAAAACTGTTTTTT. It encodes CASRLSGGNEKLFF.

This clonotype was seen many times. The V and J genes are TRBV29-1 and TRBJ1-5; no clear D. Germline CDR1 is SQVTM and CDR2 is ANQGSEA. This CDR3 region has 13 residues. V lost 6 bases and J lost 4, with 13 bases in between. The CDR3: CSVIIQNNQPQHF. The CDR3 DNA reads TGCAGCGTCATAATACAGAATAATCAGCCCCAGCATTTT.

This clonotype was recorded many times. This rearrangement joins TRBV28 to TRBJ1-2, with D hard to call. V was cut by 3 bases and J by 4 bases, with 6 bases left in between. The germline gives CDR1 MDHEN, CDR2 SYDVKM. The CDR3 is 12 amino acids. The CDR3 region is CASSLVSYGYTF. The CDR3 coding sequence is TGTGCCAGCAGTTTGGTCAGCTATGGCTACACCTTC.